Shown below are 6 T cell receptor beta chains from a single sample sequenced in a study of blood T cells in healthy people across ages. A J-beta primer mix and a sample-barcoded 5' primer were used in a second PCR of roughly 7 to 12 cycles. TCRdb fed the 5' RACE reads into MiXCR, producing one record per CDR3 protein. This repertoire shows about 650,000 distinct CDR3 sequences, about 32% found once; its top ten account for 15%. Sequenced sample: blood. Receptors were obtained from a woman of 80 years or more in good health.

The V and J genes are TRBV12-3 or TRBV12-4 and TRBJ2-7; D is ambiguous. The CDR3 consists of 14 residues. The V end lost 5 bases, the J end lost 2 bases, and 13 bases lay between the germline ends. CDR3: CASSLQRNPYEQYF. CDR3 sequence (DNA): TGTGCCAGCAGTCTCCAAAGAAACCCCTACGAGCAGTACTTC.

This clonotype appeared many times. The chain employs TRBV5-1 and TRBJ1-2; a possible D gene is TRBD1 (5 bases). Germline V gene sequence: CDR1 SGHRS, CDR2 YFSETQ. V lost 0 bases and J lost 2, with 14 bases in between. This CDR3 has 16 residues. CDR3 DNA: TGCGCCAGCAGCTTGGGAAGGGGCGGTTTGAACTATGGCTACACCTTC. Translating it yields CASSLGRGGLNYGYTF.

This clonotype has ten or more counts. V gene TRBV5-1 combines with J gene TRBJ2-7, with 12 bases fitting TRBD2. The germline V gene has CDR1 SGHRS and CDR2 YFSETQ. Unmatched junction bases numbered 7, after V lost 4 bases and J lost 5 bases. The CDR3 spans 15 residues. The CDR3 loop is CASSGPSGGAHEQYF. The DNA of the CDR3 is TGCGCCAGCAGCGGTCCTAGCGGGGGGGCCCACGAGCAGTACTTC. Using reference TRBV5-1 and TRBJ2-7 for the parts outside the CDR3, the full variable domain is KAGVTQTPRYLIKTRGQQVTLSCSPISGHRSVSWYQQTPGQGLQFLFEYFSETQRNKGNFPGRFSGRQFSNSRSEMNVSTLELGDSALYLCASSGPSGGAHEQYFGPGTRLTVT.

Details on this clonotype: A much larger clone sits a single nucleotide away, making a read error possible. This CDR3 is missing its conserved last phenylalanine or tryptophan, likely due to a read error. CDR3 coding DNA: TGCGCCAGCAGCTTTGGAGGGATGAATTCACCCCTCCACGTT. Amino acid sequence: CASSFGGMNSPLHV. This chain joins TRBV5-1 and TRBJ1-6; the D is unclear. V lost 2 bases, J lost 7 bases, and 10 bases lay in between. Germline loops: CDR1 SGHRS, CDR2 YFSETQ. The length of the CDR3 is 14 residues.

Turning to this clonotype: A much larger clone lies one base from this, so it may be a read error. This chain connects TRBV5-1 to TRBJ2-7; 10 nucleotides agree with TRBD2. CDR1 SGHRS and CDR2 YFSETQ come from the germline V gene. This CDR3 contains 14 residues. V shed 1 base, J shed 7 bases, and the junction held 5 bases outside the gene matches. The CDR3 protein is CASSLTSGVSEQYF. The CDR3 bases are TGCGCCAGCAGCTTGACTAGCGGGGTTTCTGAGCAGTACTTC. The full variable domain, with the rest looked up from reference TRBV5-1 and TRBJ2-7, is KAGVTQTPRYLIKTRGQQVTLSCSPISGHRSVSWYQQTPGQGLQFLFEYFSETQRNKGNFPGRFSGRQFSNSRSEMNVSTLELGDSALYLCASSLTSGVSEQYFGPGTRLTVT.

This clonotype was seen just once. This chain joins TRBV10-3 and TRBJ2-1, with TRBD2 matching over 7 bases. The junction had 5 bases not matched to a gene; V was cut back by 0 bases and J by 0 bases. Germline assignment: CDR1 ENHRY and CDR2 SYGVKD. The CDR3 runs 17 residues. The CDR3 DNA reads as TGTGCCATCAGTGAGTCGAGGGAGGGACGCTCCTACAATGAGCAGTTCTTC. Protein sequence: CAISESREGRSYNEQFF.